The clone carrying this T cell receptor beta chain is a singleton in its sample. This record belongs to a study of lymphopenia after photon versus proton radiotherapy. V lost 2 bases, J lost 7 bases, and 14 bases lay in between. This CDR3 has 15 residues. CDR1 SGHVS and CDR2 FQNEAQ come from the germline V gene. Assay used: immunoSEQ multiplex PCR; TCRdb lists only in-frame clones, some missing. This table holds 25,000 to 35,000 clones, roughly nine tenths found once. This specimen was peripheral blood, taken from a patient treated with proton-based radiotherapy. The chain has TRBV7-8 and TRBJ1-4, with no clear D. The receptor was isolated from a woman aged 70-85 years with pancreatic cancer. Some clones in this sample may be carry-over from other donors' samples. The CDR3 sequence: CASSLLPIPGEKLFF. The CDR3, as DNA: TGTGCCAGCAGCTTATTACCTATACCAGGTGAAAAACTGTTTTTT.